The 21 T cell receptor beta chains presented below share a single source sample, sequenced in a study of T-cell reconstitution after alpha-beta-depleted transplantation in children. Construction of the TCRbeta library involved unique molecular identifiers. TCRdb called the PCR reads again in MiXCR, with one record for every CDR3 protein. The sample includes hundreds of thousands of distinct CDR3 sequences, 10% to 15% of them seen just once. Source: PBMCs, taken from the stem cell graft. All receptors derive from a human donor who donated a stem cell graft to a child with Fanconi anemia.

This clonotype came up a few times. The V and J genes are TRBV5-1 and TRBJ1-6; TRBD1 matches 7 bases. The V and J ends lost 4 bases and 8 bases, in that order; junction bases with no gene match: 6. This CDR3 is 14 amino acids long. Germline-derived CDR1 and CDR2 are SGHRS and YFSETQ. CDR3: CASSIRTGDSPLHF. In DNA, the CDR3 is TGCGCCAGCAGCATTCGCACAGGGGATTCACCCCTCCACTTT. Full variable domain (missing parts from reference TRBV5-1 and TRBJ1-6): KAGVTQTPRYLIKTRGQQVTLSCSPISGHRSVSWYQQTPGQGLQFLFEYFSETQRNKGNFPGRFSGRQFSNSRSEMNVSTLELGDSALYLCASSIRTGDSPLHFGNGTRLTVT.

This clonotype was seen a few times. V usage is TRBV7-8 and J usage is TRBJ2-1; 8 bases are a match to TRBD1. Germline V gene data show CDR1 as SGHVS and CDR2 as FQNEAQ. The CDR3 runs 15 residues. V lost 5 bases to trimming and J lost 6 bases; unmatched junction nucleotides: 9. The CDR3 sequence: CASSLGQVYVNEQFF. In nucleotides, the CDR3 is TGTGCCAGCAGCCTGGGACAGGTTTATGTCAATGAGCAGTTCTTC.

This clonotype has ten or more counts. The chain combines TRBV29-1 with TRBJ1-1, with 7 bases lining up with TRBD1. V lost 2 bases and J lost 1; bases outside the gene matches: 16. This CDR3 is built from 18 residues. CDR1 is SQVTM and CDR2 is ANQGSEA in the germline V gene. The chain's CDR3 is CSVEPSSSLDRANTEAFF. The CDR3, as DNA: TGCAGCGTTGAACCCTCATCAAGCCTAGACAGGGCGAACACTGAAGCTTTCTTT.

In its sample, this clonotype was seen many times. This chain connects TRBV9 to TRBJ2-5, with TRBD2 matching 7 bases. The CDR3 is made up of 15 amino acids. V gave up 4 bases and J gave up 0 bases; unmatched junction bases: 6. Germline CDR1 reads SGDLS; CDR2 reads YYNGEE. The chain's CDR3 is CASSSQRGDQETQYF. The CDR3 region has the DNA TGTGCCAGCAGCTCCCAACGGGGGGACCAAGAGACCCAGTACTTC.

This clonotype was counted between two and nine times. This chain joins TRBV20-1 and TRBJ1-1, with a possible D match to TRBD1 (6 bases). The CDR3 loop spans 15 amino acids. V gave up 1 base and J gave up 0 bases, with 12 bases separating them. Germline loops: CDR1 DFQATT, CDR2 SNEGSKA (reference sequence). In DNA, the CDR3 is TGCAGTGCTAGAGGCGGGGGGCGCTTGAACACTGAAGCTTTCTTT. Its translation: CSARGGGRLNTEAFF.

This chain joins TRBV24-1 and TRBJ2-3; possible D gene TRBD2, 6 bases. Trimming stripped 3 bases from V and 5 bases from J, with 14 bases between. CDR3 size: 15 residues. CDR1 and CDR2 (germline): KGHDR, SFDVKD. The CDR3 reads CATSDRVAAGDTQYF. The CDR3 DNA is TGTGCCACCAGTGATCGAGTAGCGGCGGGAGATACGCAGTATTTT.

This clonotype was seen repeatedly, ten times or more. V and J are TRBV12-3 or TRBV12-4 and TRBJ2-7; D unclear. The V and J ends lost 0 bases and 4 bases respectively, with 10 bases between them. This CDR3 contains 14 residues. CDR3 in amino acids: CASSLAATLYEQYF. Written as DNA, the CDR3 is TGTGCCAGCAGTTTAGCGGCGACATTGTACGAGCAGTACTTC.

V usage is TRBV20-1 and J usage is TRBJ2-3, with D possibly TRBD1 on 6 matching bases. CDR3 length equals 15 residues. V was clipped by 6 bases and J by 3 bases, with 19 bases between them. The germline V gene encodes CDR1 DFQATT and CDR2 SNEGSKA (reference sequence). CDR3 sequence reads: CSARRQAGGTDTQYF. The CDR3 DNA reads TGCAGTGCGCGCCGACAGGCCGGCGGGACAGATACGCAGTATTTT.

This clonotype was detected many times. CDR3 coding DNA: TGTGCCAGCGGGGACAGGGGGTACAATGAGCAGTTCTTC. This sequence encodes CASGDRGYNEQFF. The chain combines TRBV7-9 with TRBJ2-1, with 11 bases matching TRBD1. CDR1 and CDR2 from the germline V gene are SEHNR and FQNEAQ (reference sequence). The V and J ends lost 8 bases and 4 bases, in that order; junction bases with no gene match: 1. The CDR3 loop spans 13 amino acids.

This clonotype was detected ten times or more. This chain uses TRBV30 with TRBJ2-2, with unresolved D. CDR3 length: 11 amino acids. CDR1 and CDR2 from the germline V gene are GTSNPN and SVGIG (reference sequence). The germline V and J ends were trimmed by 3 bases and 7 bases, with 6 bases remaining between them. Here the CDR3 reads CAWRENGELFF. CDR3 nucleotides: TGTGCCTGGAGGGAGAACGGGGAGCTGTTTTTT.

The chain's CDR3 is CASSLKPIGHNEQFF. CDR3 DNA sequence: TGTGCCAGCAGTTTAAAACCAATCGGCCACAATGAGCAGTTCTTC. J is TRBJ2-1 and V is TRBV28; D gene uncertain. V lost 2 bases and J lost 5, with 13 bases in between. The CDR3 runs 15 residues. The germline gives CDR1 MDHEN, CDR2 SYDVKM. The full variable domain, rest sourced from reference TRBV28 and TRBJ2-1, is DVKVTQSSRYLVKRTGEKVFLECVQDMDHENMFWYRQDPGLGLRLIYFSYDVKMKEKGDIPEGYSVSREKKERFSLILESASTNQTSMYLCASSLKPIGHNEQFFGPGTRLTVL.

This clonotype has a handful of counts. The chain joins TRBV29-1 to TRBJ1-1, with 8 bases that match TRBD1. This CDR3 has 15 residues. J gave up 0 bases and V 6 bases, and 9 bases lay outside the gene matches. Per the germline V gene, CDR1 is SQVTM and CDR2 is ANQGSEA. This CDR3 is CSVDREANVNTEAFF. In DNA form, the CDR3 reads TGCAGCGTGGACAGGGAGGCGAACGTGAACACTGAAGCTTTCTTT.

This clonotype was detected a few times. In nucleotides, the CDR3 is TGTGCCAGCGGCCCCTTCTTAACCCGGGACACTGAAGCTTTCTTT. Translating gives CASGPFLTRDTEAFF. The rearrangement uses TRBV28 and TRBJ1-1; D gene unclear. The germline V gene encodes CDR1 MDHEN and CDR2 SYDVKM. Deletions cut 8 bases from V and 3 bases from J, with 19 bases between. This CDR3 has 15 residues.

In this sample, this clonotype turned up many times. This chain connects TRBV29-1 to TRBJ2-7; D assignment may be TRBD1 or TRBD2 (6 bases each). Germline values: CDR1 SQVTM, CDR2 ANQGSEA. The CDR3 loop spans 11 amino acids. The chain's CDR3 is CSFLRGLEQYV. The CDR3 DNA reads as TGCTCCTTTCTCCGGGGGCTTGAGCAGTACGTC.

This clonotype showed up just a few times. The chain employs TRBV20-1 and TRBJ2-7, with D tentatively TRBD1 or TRBD2 (6 bases each). Per the germline V gene, CDR1 is DFQATT and CDR2 is SNEGSKA (reference sequence). This CDR3 comprises 14 residues. V dropped 2 bases and J dropped 0 bases, with 11 bases sitting between them. The CDR3 sequence: CSARITGASYEQYF. The CDR3 region has the DNA TGCAGTGCTAGAATAACGGGGGCCTCCTACGAGCAGTACTTC.

The V and J genes are TRBV5-1 and TRBJ1-1; no firm D call. Germline CDR1 SGHRS, CDR2 YFSETQ. The V gene lost 4 bases and the J gene lost 5 bases, with 18 bases spanning the gap. This CDR3 is 15 amino acids long. For the CDR3, the DNA is TGCGCCAGCAGCCCGGAAGGGTATTCTGTAACTGAAGCTTTCTTT. It is translated as CASSPEGYSVTEAFF.

The CDR3 reads CASSPGTGISGANVLTF. For the CDR3, the DNA is TGTGCCAGCTCACCCGGGACAGGAATCTCTGGGGCCAACGTCCTGACTTTC. V is TRBV18 and J is TRBJ2-6; 8 nucleotides agree with TRBD1. This CDR3 comprises 17 residues. V lost 3 bases and J lost 0; bases outside the gene matches: 4. Germline loops: CDR1 KGHSH, CDR2 LQKENI.

The gene calls are TRBV30 and TRBJ2-7; D may be TRBD1 (5 bases). The CDR3 totals 14 residues. CDR1 is GTSNPN and CDR2 is SVGIG in the germline V gene (reference sequence). The CDR3 spells CATTAGFFSYEQYF. For the CDR3, the DNA is TGTGCTACGACGGCAGGGTTTTTTTCCTACGAGCAGTACTTC.

This clonotype was seen many times. This rearrangement joins TRBV5-6 to TRBJ1-1; D may be TRBD1 (5 bases). Germline assignment: CDR1 SGHDT and CDR2 YYEEEE. V lost 4 bases, J lost 0 bases, and 16 bases lay in between. There are 16 residues in the CDR3. The CDR3 reads CASSLTQGGMNTEAFF. DNA of the CDR3: TGTGCCAGCAGCCTGACCCAGGGTGGCATGAACACTGAAGCTTTCTTT.

This chain joins TRBV4-3 and TRBJ2-1, with 7 bases matching TRBD2. The germline gives CDR1 LGHNA, CDR2 YSLEER. This CDR3 has 14 residues. Trimming took 4 bases from V and 3 from J; bases not matched to a gene: 3. CDR3 DNA: TGCGCCAGCAGCCGGCGGGGGAACTACAATGAGCAGTTCTTC. As protein: CASSRRGNYNEQFF.

The rearrangement joins TRBV20-1 to TRBJ1-2; weak D call: TRBD1 (5 bases). CDR3 length equals 17 residues. The V gene lost 6 bases and the J gene lost 4 bases, with 27 bases spanning the gap. CDR1 and CDR2 (germline): DFQATT, SNEGSKA (reference sequence). CDR3 residues: CSAPFWGSAEALYGYTF. CDR3 coding DNA: TGCAGTGCCCCGTTCTGGGGCAGTGCGGAAGCCCTCTATGGCTACACCTTC.